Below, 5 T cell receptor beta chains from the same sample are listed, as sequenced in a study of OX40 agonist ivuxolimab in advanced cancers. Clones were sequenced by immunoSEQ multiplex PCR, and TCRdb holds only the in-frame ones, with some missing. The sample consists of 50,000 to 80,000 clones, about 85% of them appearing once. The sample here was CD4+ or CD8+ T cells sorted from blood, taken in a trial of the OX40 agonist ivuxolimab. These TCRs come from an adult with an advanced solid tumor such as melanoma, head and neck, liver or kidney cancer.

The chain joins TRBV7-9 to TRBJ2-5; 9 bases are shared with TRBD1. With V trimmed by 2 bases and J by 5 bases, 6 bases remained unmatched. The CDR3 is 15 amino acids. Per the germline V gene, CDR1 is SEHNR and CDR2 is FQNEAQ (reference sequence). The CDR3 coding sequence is TGTGCCAGCAGCTTAATTCACAGGGGGCGGGAGACCCAGTACTTC. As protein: CASSLIHRGRETQYF. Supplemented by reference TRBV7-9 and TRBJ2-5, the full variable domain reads DTGVSQNPRHKITKRGQNVTFRCDPISEHNRLYWYRQTLGQGPEFLTYFQNEAQLEKSRLLSDRFSAERPKGSFSTLEIQRTEQGDSAMYLCASSLIHRGRETQYFGPGTRLLVL.

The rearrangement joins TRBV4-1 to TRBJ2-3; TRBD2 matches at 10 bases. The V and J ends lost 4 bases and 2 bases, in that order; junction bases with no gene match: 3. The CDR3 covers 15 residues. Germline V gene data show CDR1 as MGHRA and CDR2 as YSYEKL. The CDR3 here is CASSRSGGATDTQYF. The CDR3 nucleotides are TGCGCCAGCAGCCGGAGCGGGGGGGCCACAGATACGCAGTATTTT.

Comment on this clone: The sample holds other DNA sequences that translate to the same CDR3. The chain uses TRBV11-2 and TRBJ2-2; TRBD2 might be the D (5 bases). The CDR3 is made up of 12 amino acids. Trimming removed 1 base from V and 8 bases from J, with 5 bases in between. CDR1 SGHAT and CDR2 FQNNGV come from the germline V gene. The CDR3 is CASSLAGGELFF. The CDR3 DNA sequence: TGTGCCAGCAGCTTAGCGGGGGGGGAGCTGTTTTTT. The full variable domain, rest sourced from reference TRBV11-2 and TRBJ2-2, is EAGVAQSPRYKIIEKRQSVAFWCNPISGHATLYWYQQILGQGPKLLIQFQNNGVVDDSQLPKDRFSAERLKGVDSTLKIQPAKLEDSAVYLCASSLAGGELFFGEGSRLTVL.

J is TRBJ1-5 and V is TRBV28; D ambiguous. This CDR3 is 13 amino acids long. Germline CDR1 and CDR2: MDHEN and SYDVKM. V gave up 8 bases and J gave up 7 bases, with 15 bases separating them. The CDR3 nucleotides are TGTGCCAGCCTGGGCCTCGACGACCAGCCCCAGCATTTT. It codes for CASLGLDDQPQHF. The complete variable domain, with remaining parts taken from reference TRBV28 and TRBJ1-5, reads DVKVTQSSRYLVKRTGEKVFLECVQDMDHENMFWYRQDPGLGLRLIYFSYDVKMKEKGDIPEGYSVSREKKERFSLILESASTNQTSMYLCASLGLDDQPQHFGDGTRLSIL.

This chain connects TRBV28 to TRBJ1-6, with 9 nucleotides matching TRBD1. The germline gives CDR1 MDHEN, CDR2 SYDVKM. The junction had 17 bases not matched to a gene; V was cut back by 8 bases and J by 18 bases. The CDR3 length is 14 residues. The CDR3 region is CASGKLGTGLSYHF. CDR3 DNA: TGTGCCAGCGGAAAGCTGGGGACAGGGCTTTCCTACCACTTT.